This T cell receptor beta chain was profiled in a study of siplizumab effects on memory and regulatory T cells (dated 2019 in TCRdb). Turning to the overall study: The study examined how the anti-CD2 antibody siplizumab affects alloreactive T-cell subsets in allogeneic mixed lymphocyte reactions built from human PBMCs.

Unstimulated CD4+ memory cells were also sequenced in three donor pairs, together with CD4+ naive, CD8+ TEMRA, CD8+ naive and CD8+ effector memory subsets. Sorted unstimulated T cells and proliferating T cells recovered from mixed lymphocyte reactions underwent TCRbeta CDR3 sequencing. Fresh whole blood from approximately 11 HLA-typed healthy donors served as the source for isolating PBMCs. The investigation overall reported the following: The cumulative frequency of alloreactive sequences that could be traced back to unstimulated CD4+ memory T cells was significantly reduced by siplizumab. Whether proliferating Tregs from siplizumab cultures actually had suppressive function was not functionally confirmed. Unstimulated naive T cells appeared more diverse than memory T cells, and naive cells seemed to contribute substantially to the alloresponse. Because sequences below about 10^-5 frequency were poorly captured, only a minor fraction of alloreactive clones could be mapped to unstimulated subsets. A naive or memory phenotype could not be assigned to roughly 75-96% of proliferating CD4+ or CD8+ clones. Of the alloreactive CD4+ clones that could be mapped, the Treg-derived share averaged roughly 69% with siplizumab compared with around 27% in control reactions.

Library construction relied on the immunoSEQ multiplex PCR assay. Roughly 10^5 TCR templates per sample were assayed on the deep sequencing platform. Genomic DNA extracted from sorted T cells was used for TCRbeta CDR3 sequencing. On the authors' methods: The R programming language was used for clonal analysis of the TCRbeta CDR3 data. Unstimulated samples were compared with post-reaction CFSE-low samples to define alloreactive CD4+ and CD8+ clones. By matching sequences to the repertoires of sorted unstimulated Treg and non-Treg cells, each alloreactive CD4+ clone was assigned a regulatory or non-regulatory origin. The table comes from immuneACCESS by way of TCRdb, which keeps in-frame sequences with V and J called. Part of the clones is missing from these tables; in studies checked, under half for an unresolved V gene and the rest for unknown reasons. The DNA gave D and trimming, while V, J and clone size come from that table. The sample yields approximately 60,000 clones; approximately 79% were counted once. The top ten hold approximately 0.4% of the sample.

A single count supports this clone. The specificity of this receptor is unknown. No much larger clone exists at a distance of one base, and base qualities are not known. Reading from cysteine to phenylalanine, the CDR3 counts 12 amino acids. Only the CDR3 DNA stays, 36 bases, in frame from base 1. V loses 7 bases of germline sequence and J loses 2 bases, and the interval between the two ends is 9 bases. CDR1 and CDR2 are read off the germline V gene as MDHEN and SYDVKM. The V gene is TRBV28 and the J gene is TRBJ2-7, with TRBD2 tentatively as D gene (6 bases match). Sequences were obtained from memory CD4+ T cells sorted from blood. The sample's cell subset or site label, in plain terms: unstimulated CD4+ memory T cells. The receptor was derived from a human donor in good health. This receptor carries the CDR3 CASIGGAYEQYF. The nucleotide sequence reads as follows: TGTGCCAGCATCGGCGGGGCCTACGAGCAGTACTTC. With the rest looked up from the reference TRBV28 and TRBJ2-7 genes rather than sequenced, the full variable domain is DVKVTQSSRYLVKRTGEKVFLECVQDMDHENMFWYRQDPGLGLRLIYFSYDVKMKEKGDIPEGYSVSREKKERFSLILESASTNQTSMYLCASIGGAYEQYFGPGTRLTVT.